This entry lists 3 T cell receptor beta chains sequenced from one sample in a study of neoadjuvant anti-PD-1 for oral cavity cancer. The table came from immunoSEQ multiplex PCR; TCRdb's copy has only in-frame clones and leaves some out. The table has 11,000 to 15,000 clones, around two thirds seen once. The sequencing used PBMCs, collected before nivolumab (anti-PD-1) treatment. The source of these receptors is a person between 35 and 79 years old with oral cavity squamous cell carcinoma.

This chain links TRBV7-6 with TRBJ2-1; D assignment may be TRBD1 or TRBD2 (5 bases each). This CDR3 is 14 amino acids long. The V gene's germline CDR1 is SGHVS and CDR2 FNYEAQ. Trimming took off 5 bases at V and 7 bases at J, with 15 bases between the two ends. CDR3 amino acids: CASSPPRGPNEQFF. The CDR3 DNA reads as TGTGCCAGCAGCCCCCCACGGGGCCCTAATGAGCAGTTCTTC. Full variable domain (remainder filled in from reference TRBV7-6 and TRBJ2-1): GAGVSQSPRYKVTKRGQDVALRCDPISGHVSLYWYRQALGQGPEFLTYFNYEAQQDKSGLPNDRFSAERPEGSISTLTIQRTEQRDSAMYRCASSPPRGPNEQFFGPGTRLTVL.

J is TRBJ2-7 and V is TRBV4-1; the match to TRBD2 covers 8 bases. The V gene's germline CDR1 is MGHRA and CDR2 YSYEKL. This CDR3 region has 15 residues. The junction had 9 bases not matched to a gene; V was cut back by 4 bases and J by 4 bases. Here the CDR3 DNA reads TGCGCCAGCAGCCCACATCGGGAGGGCCGTTACGAGCAGTACTTC. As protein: CASSPHREGRYEQYF.

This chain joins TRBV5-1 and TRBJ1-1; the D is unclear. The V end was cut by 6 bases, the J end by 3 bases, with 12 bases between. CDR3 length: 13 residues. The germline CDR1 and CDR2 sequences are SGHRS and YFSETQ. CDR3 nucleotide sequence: TGCGCCAGCAACCCACCGGGATACACTGAAGCTTTCTTT. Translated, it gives CASNPPGYTEAFF. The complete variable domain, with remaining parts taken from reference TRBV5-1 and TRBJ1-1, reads KAGVTQTPRYLIKTRGQQVTLSCSPISGHRSVSWYQQTPGQGLQFLFEYFSETQRNKGNFPGRFSGRQFSNSRSEMNVSTLELGDSALYLCASNPPGYTEAFFGQGTRLTVV.